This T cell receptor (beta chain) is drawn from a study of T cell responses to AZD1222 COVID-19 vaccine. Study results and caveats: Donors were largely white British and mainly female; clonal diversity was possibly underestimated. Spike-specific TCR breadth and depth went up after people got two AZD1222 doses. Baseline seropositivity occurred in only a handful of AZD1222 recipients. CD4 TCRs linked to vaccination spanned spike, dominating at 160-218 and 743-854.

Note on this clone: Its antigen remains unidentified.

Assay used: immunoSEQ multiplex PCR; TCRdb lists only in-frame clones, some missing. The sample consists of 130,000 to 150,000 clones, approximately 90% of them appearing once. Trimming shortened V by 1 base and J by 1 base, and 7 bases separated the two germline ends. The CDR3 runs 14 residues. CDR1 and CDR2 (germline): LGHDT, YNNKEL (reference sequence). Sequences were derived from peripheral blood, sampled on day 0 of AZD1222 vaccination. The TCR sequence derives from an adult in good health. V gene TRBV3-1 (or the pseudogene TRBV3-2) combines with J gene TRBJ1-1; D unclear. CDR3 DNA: TGTGCCAGCAGCCAAGTTAAGGGGAACACTGAAGCTTTCTTT. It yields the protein CASSQVKGNTEAFF.